The 15 T cell receptor beta chains presented below share a single source sample, sequenced in a study of blood T cell repertoires in COVID-19. Sequencing used immunoSEQ multiplex PCR; TCRdb keeps in-frame clones, though not all of them. The table lists just under 350,000 clones, around nine tenths of them singletons. Input material: peripheral blood. The receptors were sampled from a woman in her sixties or seventies with COVID-19, enrolled during active disease.

This sequence joins TRBV28 and TRBJ1-1, with no clear D. This CDR3 region has 13 residues. Germline V gene data show CDR1 as MDHEN and CDR2 as SYDVKM. V was clipped by 2 bases and J by 1 base, with 5 bases between them. The CDR3 region has the DNA TGTGCCAGCAGTTTAGTCAGGAACACTGAAGCTTTCTTT. This codes for CASSLVRNTEAFF.

Points on this clone: This sample also contains other DNA sequences that code for the same CDR3. V and J are TRBV7-9 and TRBJ1-4, with TRBD1 matching 7 bases. The junction had 3 bases not matched to a gene; V was cut back by 5 bases and J by 3 bases. This CDR3 contains 14 residues. The germline V gene encodes CDR1 SEHNR and CDR2 FQNEAQ (reference sequence). CDR3 protein: CASSPDRANEKLFF. CDR3 bases: TGTGCCAGCAGCCCAGACAGGGCTAATGAAAAACTGTTTTTT.

The V call is TRBV29-1, the J call TRBJ2-3, with 7 bases lining up with TRBD1. Germline CDR1 and CDR2: SQVTM and ANQGSEA. There are 11 residues in the CDR3. The V segment lost 6 bases and the J segment 7 bases; nucleotides outside the gene matches: 4. DNA for the CDR3: TGCAGCGTGCGACAGGGTTATACGCAGTATTTT. Translated: CSVRQGYTQYF.

The chain links TRBV2 to TRBJ2-7; D is perhaps TRBD2 (6 bases). This CDR3 has 16 residues. Germline CDR1 reads SNHLY; CDR2 reads FYNNEI. Trimming pared 4 bases from V and 0 bases from J, leaving 16 bases between. The CDR3 DNA is TGTGCCAGCAGTGGCTACGGGACTCGGAGCTCCTACGAGCAGTACTTC. It yields the protein CASSGYGTRSSYEQYF. The full variable domain, with the rest looked up from reference TRBV2 and TRBJ2-7, is EPEVTQTPSHQVTQMGQEVILRCVPISNHLYFYWYRQILGQKVEFLVSFYNNEISEKSEIFDDQFSVERPDGSNFTLKIRSTKLEDSAMYFCASSGYGTRSSYEQYFGPGTRLTVT.

The V gene is TRBV9, the J gene TRBJ2-7, with a tentative D call TRBD1 (7 bases). CDR1 and CDR2 from the germline V gene are SGDLS and YYNGEE. The length of the CDR3 is 14 residues. Trimming removed 4 bases at V and 7 bases at J, with 18 bases between. The CDR3 protein is CASSPSGGSGEQYF. CDR3 nucleotides: TGTGCCAGCAGCCCATCAGGGGGGTCGGGGGAGCAGTACTTC.

The chain is built from TRBV4-3 and TRBJ2-3, with D possibly TRBD2 on 5 matching bases. The CDR3 is 16 residues long. Deletions cut 1 base from V and 5 bases from J, with 16 bases between. Germline V gene sequence: CDR1 LGHNA, CDR2 YSLEER. Here the CDR3 reads CASSQVEADPEDTQYF. In DNA form, the CDR3 reads TGCGCCAGCAGCCAAGTCGAAGCGGACCCCGAAGATACGCAGTATTTT.

This rearrangement joins TRBV19 to TRBJ2-6; 7 bases fit TRBD1. J gave up 0 bases and V 6 bases, and 14 bases lay outside the gene matches. The germline V gene has CDR1 LNHDA and CDR2 SQIVND (reference sequence). The CDR3 loop spans 19 amino acids. DNA for the CDR3: TGTGCCAGTAGCGCCAAACAGGGGACAATCCTCTCTGGGGCCAACGTCCTGACTTTC. It encodes CASSAKQGTILSGANVLTF.

The gene calls are TRBV24-1 and TRBJ2-5, with D perhaps matching TRBD2 (6 bases). Trimming stripped 4 bases from V and 4 bases from J, with 18 bases between. The germline V gene has CDR1 KGHDR and CDR2 SFDVKD. This CDR3 has 16 residues. CDR3: CATSEWGGGDGETQYF. CDR3 nucleotide sequence: TGTGCCACCAGTGAATGGGGAGGAGGGGATGGAGAGACCCAGTACTTC.

The sample holds one count of this clone. The chain carries TRBV29-1 and TRBJ1-2; D call uncertain. Germline assignment: CDR1 SQVTM and CDR2 ANQGSEA. With 6 bases removed from V and 2 bases from J, the gap between germline ends came to 13 bases. The CDR3 consists of 13 residues. Written as DNA, the CDR3 is TGCAGCGTCGAAACCGGGAACAACTATGGCTACACCTTC. Protein product: CSVETGNNYGYTF.

The chain is built from TRBV2 and TRBJ2-7; 8 bases map to TRBD1. The CDR3 contains 17 residues. Germline lookup yields CDR1 SNHLY and CDR2 FYNNEI. The V gene end was trimmed by 2 bases and the J gene end by 4 bases; junction bases not matched to a gene: 13. The CDR3 here is CASSEPEQGETGYEQYF. CDR3 nucleotide sequence: TGTGCCAGCAGTGAACCCGAACAGGGGGAAACAGGGTACGAGCAGTACTTC.

The chain links TRBV28 to TRBJ1-4; D is ambiguous. Germline assignment: CDR1 MDHEN and CDR2 SYDVKM. Trimming cost V 7 bases and J 8 bases, with 17 bases left between them. The CDR3 consists of 14 residues. The DNA of the CDR3 is TGTGCCAGCACGGAGTCGAGTCTGCGGGAAAAACTGTTTTTT. This sequence encodes CASTESSLREKLFF.

This sequence joins TRBV6-6 and TRBJ1-1; 7 bases align to TRBD1. The germline V gene encodes CDR1 MNHNY and CDR2 SVGAGI (reference sequence). V was pared by 4 bases and J by 5 bases, with 10 bases of the junction left unmatched. The CDR3 is 15 amino acids. This CDR3 is CASSSLGQARTEAFF. CDR3 DNA: TGTGCCAGCAGTTCTTTAGGACAGGCGAGGACTGAAGCTTTCTTT.

The chain uses TRBV27 and TRBJ2-1; 11 positions agree with TRBD2. This CDR3 region has 16 residues. The V segment lost 2 bases and the J segment 6 bases; nucleotides outside the gene matches: 6. The germline V gene encodes CDR1 MNHEY and CDR2 SMNVEV (reference sequence). The CDR3 nucleotides read TGTGCCAGCAGTTTAATGAGAACTAGCGGGGGCAATGAGCAGTTCTTC. Encoded protein: CASSLMRTSGGNEQFF.

The V gene is TRBV5-8, the J gene TRBJ2-4; maybe TRBD1 (5 bases). Germline loops: CDR1 SGHTS, CDR2 YDEGEE. V shed 1 base and J shed 8 bases, with 7 bases lying between them. The CDR3 spans 12 residues. The CDR3 DNA sequence: TGTGCCAGCAGCTTGTCCAGGGACATTCAGTACTTC. Encoded protein: CASSLSRDIQYF.

About this clone: The same CDR3 also results from other DNA sequences found in this sample. This sequence joins TRBV9 and TRBJ2-3, with 8 bases lining up with TRBD2. Germline V gene data show CDR1 as SGDLS and CDR2 as YYNGEE. This CDR3 spans 16 amino acids. Trimming cost V 0 bases and J 3 bases; bases outside gene matches: 6. The CDR3 sequence is CASSVAGGAGTDTQYF. The CDR3 DNA sequence: TGTGCCAGCAGCGTAGCGGGGGGGGCAGGGACAGATACGCAGTATTTT.